This T cell receptor beta chain was found in a study of CD8+ T cells in alopecia areata. Study-level points and caveats: Sequencing of scalp samples also includes resident alphabeta T cells from normal skin. Affected scalp, especially in alopecia totalis/universalis, had a higher clonality than normal scalp did.

Alopecia areata patients gave lesional scalp punch biopsies and peripheral blood samples. The germline V gene encodes CDR1 SGHRS and CDR2 YFSETQ. Trimming stripped 4 bases from V and 7 bases from J, with 15 bases between. This CDR3 contains 14 residues. RNA was extracted and reverse transcribed into cDNA as the sequencing template. Profiling relied on immunoSEQ multiplex PCR, and the TCRdb table lists in-frame clones only, not all of them. The sample lists approximately 99,000 clones; 45% to 60% were seen once. This clone showed up just once. No antigen is known for it. Sequenced material: NKG2D-low CD8+ T cells sorted from blood. The source is a human donor with alopecia areata. The chain has TRBV5-1 and TRBJ1-5; the D is unclear. DNA of the CDR3: TGCGCCAGCAGCCCGCTGGGTGTAGGGCAGCCCCAGCATTTT. It yields the protein CASSPLGVGQPQHF.